The entry that follows covers one TCR beta chain sequence. What it binds is unknown. Data came from immunoSEQ multiplex PCR; TCRdb stores just in-frame clones and leaves some out. The sample records roughly 640,000 clones, roughly 70% being singletons. The sample is drawn from a study of shared clonotypes between healthy human individuals. Regarding the study as a whole: Researchers sampled blood only, noting tissue repertoires likely differ.

CDR3 length: 15 amino acids. Germline CDR1 and CDR2: SGDLS and YYNGEE. V was cut by 3 bases and J by 4 bases, with 15 bases left in between. The rearrangement uses TRBV9 and TRBJ2-3, with D possibly TRBD2 on 7 matching bases. The receptor's source is a woman younger than 45 in good health. Sequenced: memory CD4+ T cells sorted from blood. As for subset: CD45RA-negative fraction. The DNA of the CDR3 is TGTGCCAGCAGCGAATACGGGGGGCCGCCAGATACGCAGTATTTT. The encoded protein is CASSEYGGPPDTQYF.